Each of the 29 T cell receptor beta chains below was sequenced from the same sample in a study of blood T cell repertoires in COVID-19. The repertoire was sequenced with immunoSEQ multiplex PCR; TCRdb's copy has only in-frame clones and lacks some. The sample carries 110,000 or so clones, about 76% recorded once. Sequenced input: peripheral blood. The receptor set was obtained from an older man with acute or convalescent COVID-19.

V and J are TRBV19 and TRBJ2-1; 9 bases map to TRBD2. CDR1 LNHDA and CDR2 SQIVND come from the germline V gene (reference sequence). The CDR3 spans 13 residues. V lost 3 bases and J lost 11; bases outside the gene matches: 5. The CDR3 region is CASSIETSGQQFF. The CDR3 DNA sequence: TGTGCCAGTAGTATCGAGACTAGCGGACAGCAGTTCTTC.

The chain joins TRBV11-2 to TRBJ1-1; 9 bases align to TRBD1. Germline V lookup: CDR1 SGHAT, CDR2 FQNNGV. The CDR3 totals 15 residues. V lost 8 bases to trimming and J lost 4 bases; unmatched junction nucleotides: 11. The DNA of the CDR3 is TGTGCCAGCGCAACATACAGGGGGCCAGGCACTGAAGCTTTCTTT. Amino acids: CASATYRGPGTEAFF.

This clone was counted between two and nine times. The CDR3, as DNA: TGTGCCTGGAGTGTACCGGGACAGGGGACCTCCTACGAGCAGTACTTC. It is translated as CAWSVPGQGTSYEQYF. The chain employs TRBV30 and TRBJ2-7, with TRBD1 identical over 10 bases. Germline V gene data show CDR1 as GTSNPN and CDR2 as SVGIG (reference sequence). V gave up 0 bases and J gave up 0 bases; unmatched junction bases: 5. This CDR3 is 16 amino acids long.

V gene TRBV3-1 (or the pseudogene TRBV3-2) combines with J gene TRBJ2-1; 7 nucleotides align to TRBD2. Losses at the gene ends were 4 bases for V and 3 bases for J; bases not matched to a gene: 6. The germline CDR1 and CDR2 sequences are LGHDT and YNNKEL (reference sequence). The CDR3 covers 15 residues. CDR3 sequence reads: CASSPRDYLYNEQFF. In nucleotides, the CDR3 is TGTGCCAGCAGCCCCCGGGACTACCTCTACAATGAGCAGTTCTTC.

The chain couples TRBV19 to TRBJ2-3; 8 bases are a match to TRBD2. This CDR3 has 15 residues. J was trimmed by 1 base and V by 5 bases; bases with no gene match: 5. Germline CDR1 reads LNHDA; CDR2 reads SQIVND (reference sequence). The CDR3 region is CASSHYSGGTDTQYF. CDR3 nucleotide sequence: TGTGCCAGTAGTCACTATAGCGGGGGCACAGATACGCAGTATTTT.

This clone was counted between two and nine times. V usage is TRBV27 and J usage is TRBJ2-7; unclear D gene. The CDR3 spans 12 residues. V was cut by 5 bases and J by 4 bases, with 9 bases left in between. CDR1 is MNHEY and CDR2 is SMNVEV in the germline V gene (reference sequence). The CDR3 nucleotides are TGTGCCAGCAGTCTGTCGGGTTACGAGCAGTACTTC. Residues: CASSLSGYEQYF.

The V call is TRBV28, the J call TRBJ2-1; 10 nucleotides agree with TRBD1. The CDR3 covers 16 residues. Germline lookup yields CDR1 MDHEN and CDR2 SYDVKM. Germline trimming cut 3 bases from V and 3 bases from J; bases unmatched to any gene: 5. Written as DNA, the CDR3 is TGTGCCAGCAGTTTCCCCAGGACAGGGGGCTACAATGAGCAGTTCTTC. Its protein is CASSFPRTGGYNEQFF.

In its sample, this clone was seen a few times. The V gene is TRBV5-4, the J gene TRBJ2-5; TRBD1 aligns across 7 bases. With 0 bases clipped from V and 5 bases from J, the junction kept 1 base outside the gene matches. Germline CDR1 reads SGHNT; CDR2 reads YYREEE (reference sequence). CDR3 length: 13 residues. The CDR3 region has the DNA TGTGCCAGCAGCTTGGAAGGGGGCGAGACCCAGTACTTC. It is translated as CASSLEGGETQYF.

By share of the sample, this clone is medium-sized. The V gene is TRBV5-1, the J gene TRBJ2-1; 12 bases agree with TRBD2. The CDR3 is 16 residues long. Germline lookup yields CDR1 SGHRS and CDR2 YFSETQ. J lost 4 bases, V lost 4 bases, and 6 bases had no gene match. CDR3 in amino acids: CASSRLAGDGYNEQFF. In nucleotides, the CDR3 is TGCGCCAGCAGCCGACTAGCGGGAGATGGATACAATGAGCAGTTCTTC. Complete variable domain (other parts from reference TRBV5-1 and TRBJ2-1): KAGVTQTPRYLIKTRGQQVTLSCSPISGHRSVSWYQQTPGQGLQFLFEYFSETQRNKGNFPGRFSGRQFSNSRSEMNVSTLELGDSALYLCASSRLAGDGYNEQFFGPGTRLTVL.

Only one count was recorded for this clone. V gene TRBV14 combines with J gene TRBJ2-2; the match to TRBD2 covers 11 bases. The CDR3 spans 15 residues. After removal of 7 bases from V and 7 bases from J, the junction contained 8 bases not matched to a gene. Germline CDR1 is SGHDN and CDR2 is FVKESK. The CDR3 spells CASTGTSGTDGELFF. DNA of the CDR3: TGTGCCAGCACCGGGACTAGCGGAACAGACGGGGAGCTGTTTTTT. Full variable domain (rest looked up from reference TRBV14 and TRBJ2-2): EAGVTQFPSHSVIEKGQTVTLRCDPISGHDNLYWYRRVMGKEIKFLLHFVKESKQDESGMPNNRFLAERTGGTYSTLKVQPAELEDSGVYFCASTGTSGTDGELFFGEGSRLTVL.

This clone was seen a few times. The CDR3 coding sequence is TGTGCCAGCAGCCAACCGAGGGCTATGGTGCAGCCCCAGCATTTT. Its translation: CASSQPRAMVQPQHF. The chain carries TRBV6-5 and TRBJ1-5, with no clear D. This CDR3 comprises 15 residues. V was trimmed by 6 bases and J by 7 bases, leaving 19 bases between them. Germline V CDR1 and CDR2: MNHEY, SVGAGI.

The chain has TRBV19 and TRBJ1-1; D is unresolved. The CDR3 spans 15 residues. Trimming removed 4 bases at V and 2 bases at J, with 14 bases between. The germline V gene has CDR1 LNHDA and CDR2 SQIVND (reference sequence). The CDR3 DNA reads as TGTGCCAGTAGTAGACCGGGAGTAGGCAACACTGAAGCTTTCTTT. Its translation: CASSRPGVGNTEAFF.

The rearrangement links TRBV11-1 to TRBJ1-3, with unresolved D. There are 14 residues in the CDR3. CDR1 and CDR2 (germline): SGHAT, FQDESV (reference sequence). The V and J ends lost 0 bases and 1 base respectively, with 4 bases between them. CDR3 amino acids: CASSLAGSGNTIYF. The CDR3 DNA reads as TGTGCCAGCAGCTTAGCCGGTTCTGGAAACACCATATATTTT.

The CDR3, as DNA: TGTGCCAGCAGTTACCTAGCGGTCCAAGCCTACGAGCAGTACTTC. Protein product: CASSYLAVQAYEQYF. The chain uses TRBV28 and TRBJ2-7; 7 bases align to TRBD2. The V segment lost 4 bases and the J segment 2 bases; nucleotides outside the gene matches: 8. Germline V lookup: CDR1 MDHEN, CDR2 SYDVKM. The length of the CDR3 is 15 residues.

This clone was seen only once. CDR3 loop: CASRAGQGRSGANVLTF. The CDR3 DNA sequence: TGCGCCAGCAGGGCCGGGCAGGGGAGATCTGGGGCCAACGTCCTGACTTTC. The chain has TRBV4-1 and TRBJ2-6, with D possibly matching TRBD1 (6 bases). This CDR3 has 17 amino acids. Germline V gene lookup returns CDR1 MGHRA and CDR2 YSYEKL. The V gene lost 6 bases and the J gene lost 1 base, with 16 bases spanning the gap.

The rearrangement joins TRBV20-1 to TRBJ2-7; TRBD1 matches at 8 bases. This CDR3 comprises 11 residues. The ends lost 4 bases at V and 11 bases at J; junction bases unmatched: 7. Germline CDR1 and CDR2: DFQATT and SNEGSKA (reference sequence). In DNA, the CDR3 is TGCAGTGCTATGGTTGGGACAGGAGAGTACTTC. The encoded protein is CSAMVGTGEYF.

The V call is TRBV5-1, the J call TRBJ1-1; 7 positions agree with TRBD1. The trim removed 1 base at V and 2 bases at J, leaving 8 bases unmatched. Germline CDR1 reads SGHRS; CDR2 reads YFSETQ. This CDR3 has 16 residues. The CDR3 DNA follows: TGCGCCAGCAGCTTGACTCCTACAGGGGTCAACACTGAAGCTTTCTTT. It codes for CASSLTPTGVNTEAFF. Based on the CDR3 plus reference TRBV5-1 and TRBJ1-1, the full variable domain is KAGVTQTPRYLIKTRGQQVTLSCSPISGHRSVSWYQQTPGQGLQFLFEYFSETQRNKGNFPGRFSGRQFSNSRSEMNVSTLELGDSALYLCASSLTPTGVNTEAFFGQGTRLTVV.

The V and J genes are TRBV6-5 and TRBJ2-1, with TRBD2 matching over 8 bases. In germline, CDR1 is MNHEY, CDR2 SVGAGI. The J segment lost 2 bases and the V segment lost 6 bases, leaving 0 bases of the junction unmatched. The CDR3 is 13 amino acids. CDR3 in DNA: TGTGCCAGCAGCGGGAGGGCCTACAATGAGCAGTTCTTC. Its translation: CASSGRAYNEQFF.

The genes are TRBV5-4 and TRBJ2-5, with D tentatively TRBD1 (5 bases). The CDR3 is 15 residues long. The ends were cut back, 4 bases at V and 1 base at J, with 14 bases in the middle. Germline V lookup: CDR1 SGHNT, CDR2 YYREEE (reference sequence). This CDR3 reads CASSPLGAAQETQYF. The CDR3 nucleotides read TGTGCCAGCAGCCCTTTAGGGGCAGCCCAAGAGACCCAGTACTTC.

This clone was seen repeatedly, ten times or more. The chain uses TRBV11-2 and TRBJ1-6; D gene unclear. Trimming shortened V by 1 base and J by 10 bases, and 5 bases separated the two germline ends. This CDR3 region has 12 residues. In germline, CDR1 is SGHAT, CDR2 FQNNGV. In DNA, the CDR3 is TGTGCCAGCAGCTTAGTGAGCTCACCCCTCCACTTT. Its protein is CASSLVSSPLHF.

The rearrangement uses TRBV6-2 or TRBV6-3 and TRBJ1-1; D gene uncertain. Trimming pared 5 bases from V and 1 base from J, leaving 14 bases between. Germline V lookup: CDR1 MNHEY, CDR2 SVGEGT. This CDR3 has 15 amino acids. Here the CDR3 reads CASSPSVPGNTEAFF. In nucleotides, the CDR3 is TGTGCCAGCAGTCCCTCTGTCCCGGGGAACACTGAAGCTTTCTTT.

The chain couples TRBV3-1 (or the pseudogene TRBV3-2) to TRBJ2-1; unclear D gene. The CDR3 is 14 amino acids. The V gene's germline CDR1 is LGHDT and CDR2 YNNKEL (reference sequence). Trimming took off 3 bases at V and 8 bases at J, with 14 bases between the two ends. The CDR3 DNA follows: TGTGCCAGCAGCCACCCGCCCGTCCGGGATGAGCAGTTCTTC. Encoded protein: CASSHPPVRDEQFF.

Here the CDR3 DNA reads TGTGCCAGCAGTTTTACCGGGACTAGCGGGAGGTTATTTGACGAGCAGTACTTC. Protein: CASSFTGTSGRLFDEQYF. The J gene is TRBJ2-7, the V gene TRBV28, with TRBD2 matching over 15 bases. This CDR3 is 18 amino acids long. Looked up from germline, CDR1 is MDHEN and CDR2 is SYDVKM. V dropped 3 bases and J dropped 5; count of bases not matched to a gene: 11.

This clone was seen at least ten times. This chain uses TRBV11-3 with TRBJ2-7; 7 positions match TRBD1. The CDR3 is 13 amino acids. CDR1 SGHNT and CDR2 YENEEA come from the germline V gene. Trimming at V came to 3 bases and at J to 6 bases, leaving 5 bases not matched to a gene. In nucleotides, the CDR3 is TGTGCCAGCAGCTTTTTACAGGGGAGCGAGCAGTACTTC. As protein: CASSFLQGSEQYF.

This clone was counted a single time. J is TRBJ1-2 and V is TRBV19; D ambiguous. Germline V CDR1 and CDR2: LNHDA, SQIVND (reference sequence). There are 18 residues in the CDR3. Trimming shortened V by 5 bases and J by 6 bases, and 28 bases separated the two germline ends. The chain's CDR3 is CASSPLPGTRKAIDGYTF. The CDR3 DNA reads as TGTGCCAGTAGTCCTCTCCCAGGAACACGAAAAGCTATTGATGGCTACACCTTC.

The V call is TRBV5-1, the J call TRBJ1-4; 10 bases are shared with TRBD1. The V gene end was trimmed by 4 bases and the J gene end by 0 bases; junction bases not matched to a gene: 3. The germline CDR1 and CDR2 sequences are SGHRS and YFSETQ. The CDR3 runs to 16 residues. CDR3 nucleotide sequence: TGCGCCAGCAGCCAAGGACAGGGGGCAACTAATGAAAAACTGTTTTTT. It yields the protein CASSQGQGATNEKLFF. The whole variable domain, filled in from reference TRBV5-1 and TRBJ1-4, reads KAGVTQTPRYLIKTRGQQVTLSCSPISGHRSVSWYQQTPGQGLQFLFEYFSETQRNKGNFPGRFSGRQFSNSRSEMNVSTLELGDSALYLCASSQGQGATNEKLFFGSGTQLSVL.

The chain has TRBV5-1 and TRBJ1-3; tentatively, D is TRBD1 (6 bases). The CDR3 consists of 15 residues. V lost 4 bases to trimming and J lost 3 bases, with 14 bases between them. Germline lookup yields CDR1 SGHRS and CDR2 YFSETQ. In DNA form, the CDR3 reads TGCGCCAGCAGCCGAACACAGGGTGGTGGAAACACCATATATTTT. It is translated as CASSRTQGGGNTIYF.

The table lists this clone with a count of one. The chain has TRBV28 and TRBJ2-1; D possibly corresponds to TRBD1 (7 bases). Germline lookup yields CDR1 MDHEN and CDR2 SYDVKM. This CDR3 spans 15 amino acids. V was clipped by 2 bases and J by 7 bases, with 15 bases between them. The chain's CDR3 is CASSLRQGAGNEQFF. The CDR3 nucleotides read TGTGCCAGCAGTTTAAGACAGGGTGCGGGGAATGAGCAGTTCTTC.

This clone was seen only a few times. This chain connects TRBV5-1 to TRBJ2-1; 9 nucleotides match TRBD1. The CDR3 is 14 residues long. V lost 9 bases and J lost 4; bases outside the gene matches: 8. Germline V gives CDR1 SGHRS, CDR2 YFSETQ. The CDR3 sequence is CATGAGTGYNEQFF. The CDR3 DNA is TGCGCCACAGGGGCCGGGACAGGGTACAATGAGCAGTTCTTC.